The 11 T cell receptor beta chains below come from one sample, sequenced in a study of Graves' ophthalmopathy and Graves' hyperthyroidism. RNA served as the template for amplifying TCR beta CDR3 regions. HTBI primers served in a first-round RT-PCR, which a second-round multiplex PCR followed. MiXCR, run by TCRdb on the multiplex PCR reads, gives a single entry per CDR3 protein. Of hundreds of thousands of distinct CDR3 sequences in the sample, about a fifth were seen once. The sample consisted of peripheral blood. These receptors were taken from a woman aged 18-29 years with stable Graves' hyperthyroidism. Some clones in this sample may be carry-over from other donors' samples.

This clonotype was recorded at least ten times. Written as DNA, the CDR3 is TGTGCCTGGATTCCGAGGACAAGAGAGACTGAAGCTTTCTTT. This gives the protein CAWIPRTRETEAFF. The chain is built from TRBV30 and TRBJ1-1; the D gene is possibly TRBD1 (5 bases). Between the trimmed V and J ends, which lost 4 bases and 5 bases, there was a span of 17 bases. Germline V CDR1 and CDR2: GTSNPN, SVGIG (reference sequence). The CDR3 spans 14 residues.

This clonotype was picked up many times. This chain uses TRBV11-2 with TRBJ2-7; no definite D call. This CDR3 spans 12 amino acids. Germline V lookup: CDR1 SGHAT, CDR2 FQNNGV. V dropped 5 bases and J dropped 7 bases, with 12 bases sitting between them. For the CDR3, the DNA is TGTGCCAGCAGCACCGTCCCCGGGGAGCAGTACTTC. It translates to CASSTVPGEQYF.

In this sample, this clonotype turned up many times. The chain joins TRBV15 to TRBJ2-2; a weak D match, TRBD1 (6 bases). CDR1 and CDR2 from the germline V gene are LNHNV and YYDKDF (reference sequence). The V end lost 4 bases, the J end lost 6 bases, and 12 bases lay between the germline ends. The CDR3 runs to 14 residues. The CDR3 sequence is CATSILYRAGELFF. The CDR3 region has the DNA TGTGCCACCAGCATCCTTTACAGGGCCGGGGAGCTGTTTTTT.

The chain combines TRBV19 with TRBJ1-1; D is possibly TRBD1 (6 bases). The CDR3 consists of 15 residues. Germline-derived CDR1 and CDR2 are LNHDA and SQIVND (reference sequence). V was pared by 3 bases and J by 2 bases, with 13 bases between. The CDR3: CASSMGGAGNTEAFF. The CDR3 DNA reads as TGTGCCAGTAGTATGGGGGGCGCAGGTAACACTGAAGCTTTCTTT.

Ten or more counts support this clonotype. The chain combines TRBV6-2 or TRBV6-3 with TRBJ2-7; D possibly uses TRBD1 or TRBD2 (5 bases each). The germline V gene has CDR1 MNHEY and CDR2 SVGEGT. Between the trimmed V and J ends, which lost 2 bases and 2 bases, there was a span of 19 bases. The CDR3 length is 17 residues. For the CDR3, the DNA is TGTGCCAGCAGTTACCCCCCAGGGAGCGCGCTAACCTACGAGCAGTACTTC. This codes for CASSYPPGSALTYEQYF.

This clonotype was seen a handful of times. The chain has TRBV19 and TRBJ1-1; tentatively, D is TRBD1 (6 bases). The V gene lost 7 bases and the J gene lost 0 bases, with 18 bases spanning the gap. CDR3 length equals 16 residues. In germline, CDR1 is LNHDA, CDR2 SQIVND (reference sequence). The CDR3 protein is CASMGILRGMNTEAFF. The CDR3 bases are TGTGCCAGTATGGGAATCCTCAGGGGCATGAACACTGAAGCTTTCTTT.

This clonotype was detected ten times or more. The V call is TRBV6-5, the J call TRBJ1-2, with no clear D. Trimming shortened V by 0 bases and J by 8 bases, and 10 bases separated the two germline ends. This CDR3 region has 13 residues. Germline loops: CDR1 MNHEY, CDR2 SVGAGI. The CDR3 DNA reads TGTGCCAGCAGTTACTCGCGGGAACGCGGCTACACCTTC. Amino acids: CASSYSRERGYTF.

This clonotype was seen at least ten times. J is TRBJ1-1 and V is TRBV20-1; a weak D match, TRBD1 (6 bases). This CDR3 has 14 amino acids. Germline CDR1 DFQATT, CDR2 SNEGSKA (reference sequence). The V gene lost 6 bases and the J gene lost 3 bases, with 17 bases spanning the gap. Written as DNA, the CDR3 is TGCAGTGCAAAAAGCAGGGGCGTTGACACTGAAGCTTTCTTT. Translating gives CSAKSRGVDTEAFF.

The CDR3 nucleotides are TGTGCCGGTAAACAGGGGGGCACTGAAGCTTTCTTT. Residues: CAGKQGGTEAFF. V gene TRBV6-1 combines with J gene TRBJ1-1; 8 bases fit TRBD1. Germline V CDR1 and CDR2: MNHNS, SASEGT. The CDR3 consists of 12 residues. V lost 11 bases to trimming and J lost 4 bases; unmatched junction nucleotides: 6.

This clonotype was seen repeatedly, ten times or more. The V and J genes are TRBV24-1 and TRBJ2-7; maybe TRBD1 (6 bases). Germline V gives CDR1 KGHDR, CDR2 SFDVKD. The CDR3 runs 15 residues. Trimming shortened V by 2 bases and J by 2 bases, and 12 bases separated the two germline ends. CDR3 region: CATSDSQGFPYEQYF. CDR3 in DNA: TGTGCCACCAGTGATTCACAGGGATTCCCCTACGAGCAGTACTTC.

This clonotype was picked up many times. The CDR3 nucleotides are TGTGCCAGCAGTTTAGAGGTCCAGGGTAGTGGCGCCGAGCAGTACTTC. This sequence encodes CASSLEVQGSGAEQYF. The chain couples TRBV28 to TRBJ2-7; weak D call: TRBD1 (5 bases). The CDR3 is made up of 16 amino acids. Per the germline V gene, CDR1 is MDHEN and CDR2 is SYDVKM. Trimming cost V 2 bases and J 6 bases, with 20 bases left between them.